A selection of T cell receptor beta chains follows, all from one sample in a study of T cells in localized non-small cell lung cancer. Assay used: immunoSEQ multiplex PCR; TCRdb lists only in-frame clones, some missing. Of tens of thousands of clones listed, over 80% are singletons. Sequenced here: peripheral blood mononuclear cells, sampled before any cancer treatment. The receptors originated from a woman aged 35-75 years with stage III lung adenocarcinoma. Both conserved end residues are part of each CDR3. D genes are given only for firm matches. Part of the rows lack a size; the others show once, few, many or a class for expanded clones.

>TRBV13|TRBJ2-1|16|.|.
CASSLGPGPSYNEQFF
TGTGCCAGCAGCTTAGGCCCAGGTCCTTCATACAATGAGCAGTTCTTC
>TRBV11-2|TRBJ1-2|15|.|.
CASSLDPSGVRGYTF
TGTGCCAGCAGCTTAGATCCCTCGGGAGTCAGGGGCTACACCTTC
>TRBV5-1|TRBJ1-1|16|.|TRBD1
CASSLDRGPGNTEAFF
TGCGCCAGCAGCTTGGACAGGGGGCCCGGAAACACTGAAGCTTTCTTT
>TRBV30|TRBJ1-1|15|.|.
CAWSAGTFPNTEAFF
TGTGCCTGGAGCGCAGGGACTTTTCCGAACACTGAAGCTTTCTTT
>TRBV18|TRBJ2-7|15|.|.
CASSPSTARSYEQYF
TGTGCCAGCTCACCAAGTACAGCTCGCTCCTACGAGCAGTACTTC
>TRBV29-1|TRBJ1-4|15|.|.
CSVTTGAAAWEKLFF
TGCAGCGTGACGACAGGAGCCGCAGCTTGGGAAAAACTGTTTTTT
>TRBV11-2|TRBJ1-1|15|.|.
CASTPTSGFRTEAFF
TGTGCCAGCACCCCTACCTCAGGGTTTCGGACTGAAGCTTTCTTT
>TRBV28|TRBJ2-7|14|.|.
CASRPAGLAYEQYF
TGTGCCAGCAGACCAGCCGGACTGGCCTACGAGCAGTACTTC
>TRBV7-9|TRBJ2-5|14|once|.
CASSQTGRQETQYF
TGTGCCAGCAGCCAGACGGGGAGGCAAGAGACCCAGTACTTC
>TRBV29-1|TRBJ2-1|9|.|.
CSIDGRQFF
TGCAGTATAGACGGACGGCAGTTCTTC
>TRBV5-1|TRBJ1-1|13|.|.
CASSYGGNTEAFF
TGCGCCAGCAGCTATGGGGGGAACACTGAAGCTTTCTTT
>TRBV6-6|TRBJ1-1|11|.|.
CASSPYPEAFF
TGTGCCAGCAGCCCGTACCCTGAAGCTTTCTTT
>TRBV5-5|TRBJ2-7|15|.|TRBD1
CASSHPGQGDREQYF
TGTGCCAGCAGCCACCCGGGACAGGGGGATCGCGAGCAGTACTTC
>TRBV30|TRBJ2-3|13|.|.
CAWSVSREDTQYF
TGTGCCTGGAGTGTATCCCGGGAAGATACGCAGTATTTT
>TRBV9|TRBJ2-7|14|.|TRBD1
CASSVAAGGGEQYF
TGTGCCAGCAGCGTAGCAGCAGGGGGCGGGGAGCAGTACTTC
>TRBV20-1|TRBJ2-1|11|.|.
CSAIDRSGQFF
TGCAGTGCTATCGACAGGTCCGGGCAGTTCTTC
>TRBV19|TRBJ1-1|13|.|.
CASSDRMNTEAFF
TGTGCCAGTAGCGACAGGATGAACACTGAAGCTTTCTTT
>TRBV2|TRBJ2-1|15|.|TRBD2
CASSDVSGSYNEQFF
TGTGCCAGCAGTGATGTTAGCGGGAGTTACAATGAGCAGTTCTTC
>TRBV7-9|TRBJ2-2|18|.|TRBD2
CASSLDSSAGGNTGELFF
TGTGCCAGCAGCTTAGATAGTTCAGCGGGAGGTAACACCGGGGAGCTGTTTTTT
>TRBV28|TRBJ1-1|13|.|TRBD1
CASRDRVGTEAFF
TGTGCCAGCAGGGACAGGGTGGGCACTGAAGCTTTCTTT
>TRBV5-1|TRBJ1-2|16|few|.
CASSSSLATANYGYTF
TGCGCCAGCAGCTCTTCCCTTGCGACAGCCAACTATGGCTACACCTTC
>TRBV5-1|TRBJ1-1|15|.|.
CASSFNQPSDTEAFF
TGCGCCAGCAGCTTCAATCAGCCATCCGACACTGAAGCTTTCTTT
>TRBV6-4|TRBJ2-3|17|.|.
CASSVSPTGQSTDTQYF
TGTGCCAGCAGTGTATCCCCCACGGGACAAAGCACAGATACGCAGTATTTT
>TRBV18|TRBJ2-2|17|.|TRBD2
CASSPPSGGLNTGELFF
TGTGCCAGCTCACCACCCAGCGGGGGGCTCAACACCGGGGAGCTGTTTTTT
>TRBV6-5|TRBJ2-7|13|once|TRBD1
CASSHDRAYEQYF
TGTGCCAGCAGTCACGACAGGGCCTACGAGCAGTACTTC
>TRBV7-6|TRBJ2-7|14|.|TRBD2
CASSLAGTSEEQYF
TGTGCCAGCAGCTTAGCCGGGACTAGCGAGGAGCAGTACTTC
>TRBV7-8|TRBJ2-2|18|.|.
CASSNDRSGNANTGELFF
TGTGCCAGCAGCAACGACAGATCCGGGAACGCGAACACCGGGGAGCTGTTTTTT
>TRBV6-5|TRBJ1-4|14|.|TRBD1
CASIPDRAGEKLFF
TGTGCCAGCATCCCAGACAGGGCTGGCGAAAAACTGTTTTTT
>TRBV25-1|TRBJ1-1|14|.|.
CASSEGGTNTEAFF
TGTGCCAGCAGTGAAGGCGGAACGAACACTGAAGCTTTCTTT
>TRBV15|TRBJ1-1|12|.|.
CATSSRNTEAFF
TGTGCCACCAGCAGCCGGAACACTGAAGCTTTCTTT
>TRBV19|TRBJ1-2|14|.|.
CASSIGGLPYGYTF
TGTGCCAGTAGTATAGGGGGTCTACCCTATGGCTACACCTTC
>TRBV7-2|TRBJ1-1|13|.|.
CASSLEGNTEAFF
TGTGCCAGCAGCTTAGAGGGGAACACTGAAGCTTTCTTT
>TRBV5-1|TRBJ2-3|14|.|TRBD1
CASRQGAVEDTQYF
TGCGCCAGCAGACAGGGGGCTGTGGAAGATACGCAGTATTTT
>TRBV5-6|TRBJ2-2|15|.|.
CASSAPPGGTGELFF
TGTGCCAGCAGCGCCCCCCCCGGGGGCACCGGGGAGCTGTTTTTT
>TRBV7-8|TRBJ2-1|13|.|.
CASSPGHVYEQFF
TGTGCCAGCAGCCCAGGACATGTCTATGAGCAGTTCTTC
>TRBV7-6|TRBJ1-1|17|once|.
CASSPPQWGTMNTEAFF
TGTGCCAGCAGCCCTCCACAGTGGGGGACAATGAACACTGAAGCTTTCTTT
>TRBV5-1|TRBJ2-5|16|.|TRBD1
CASSPGPTGAQETQYF
TGCGCCAGCAGCCCCGGACCGACAGGGGCTCAAGAGACCCAGTACTTC
>TRBV4-1|TRBJ2-1|18|.|.
CASSQDFFLGRSFNEQFF
TGCGCCAGCAGCCAAGATTTTTTTCTCGGGAGATCTTTTAATGAGCAGTTCTTC
>TRBV5-1|TRBJ1-1|14|.|.
CASSFLRGDGEAFF
TGCGCCAGCAGCTTCCTCCGGGGCGACGGTGAAGCTTTCTTT
>TRBV28|TRBJ1-2|13|.|TRBD1
CAILTGGNYGYTF
TGTGCCATCCTGACAGGGGGAAACTATGGCTACACCTTC
>TRBV6-4|TRBJ2-1|13|.|.
CASSDSVGTPQFF
TGTGCCAGCAGTGACTCCGTAGGGACTCCTCAGTTCTTC
>TRBV11-2|TRBJ2-7|14|.|.
CASSLSGTLYEQYF
TGTGCCAGCAGCTTGAGTGGGACTCTGTACGAGCAGTACTTC
>TRBV4-1|TRBJ2-1|16|.|TRBD2
CASSQEDGGGWNEQFF
TGCGCCAGCAGCCAAGAGGACGGGGGGGGTTGGAATGAGCAGTTCTTC
>TRBV28|TRBJ1-5|14|.|.
CASSLWEVNQPQHF
TGTGCCAGCAGTCTATGGGAGGTCAATCAGCCCCAGCATTTT
>TRBV5-6|TRBJ1-2|15|.|TRBD1
CASSPMGQGARGYTF
TGTGCCAGCAGTCCGATGGGACAGGGGGCTCGGGGCTACACCTTC
>TRBV5-1|TRBJ1-4|16|.|TRBD1
CASSLLPGQGNEKLFF
TGCGCCAGCAGCTTGCTACCGGGACAGGGAAATGAAAAACTGTTTTTT
>TRBV7-9|TRBJ1-3|14|.|.
CASSLVLSGNTIYF
TGTGCCAGCAGCTTAGTGTTGTCGGGAAACACCATATATTTT